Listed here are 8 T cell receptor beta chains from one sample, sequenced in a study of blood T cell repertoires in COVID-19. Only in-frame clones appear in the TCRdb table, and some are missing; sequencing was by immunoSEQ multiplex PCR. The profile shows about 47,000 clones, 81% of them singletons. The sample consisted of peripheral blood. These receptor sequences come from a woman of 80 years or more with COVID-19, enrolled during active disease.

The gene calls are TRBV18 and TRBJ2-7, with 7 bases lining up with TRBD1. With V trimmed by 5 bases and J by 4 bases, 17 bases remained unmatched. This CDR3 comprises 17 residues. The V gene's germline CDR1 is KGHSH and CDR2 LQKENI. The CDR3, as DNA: TGTGCCAGCTCATCACAAACAGGGGCCGGGTTGACGTACGAGCAGTACTTC. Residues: CASSSQTGAGLTYEQYF.

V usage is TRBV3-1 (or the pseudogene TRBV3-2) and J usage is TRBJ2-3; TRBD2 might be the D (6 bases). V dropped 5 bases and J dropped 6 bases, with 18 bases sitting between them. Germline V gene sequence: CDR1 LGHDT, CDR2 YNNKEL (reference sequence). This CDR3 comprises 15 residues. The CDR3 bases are TGTGCCAGCAGCTCTCTTCTCTCGGGAGTTGATACGCAGTATTTT. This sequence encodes CASSSLLSGVDTQYF.

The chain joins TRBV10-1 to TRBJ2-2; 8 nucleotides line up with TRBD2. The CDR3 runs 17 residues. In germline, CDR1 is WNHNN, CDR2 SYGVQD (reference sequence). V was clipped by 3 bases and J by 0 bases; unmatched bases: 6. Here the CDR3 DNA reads TGCGCCAGCAGTGATGAGCGGGAGATTTCGAACACCGGGGAGCTGTTTTTT. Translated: CASSDEREISNTGELFF.

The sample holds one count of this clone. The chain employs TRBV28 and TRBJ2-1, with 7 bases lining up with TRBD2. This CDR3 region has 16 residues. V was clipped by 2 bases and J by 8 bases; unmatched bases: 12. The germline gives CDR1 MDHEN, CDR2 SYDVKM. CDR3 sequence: CASSLSFGGGPDEQFF. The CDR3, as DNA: TGTGCCAGCAGTTTAAGCTTTGGGGGAGGGCCGGATGAGCAGTTCTTC.

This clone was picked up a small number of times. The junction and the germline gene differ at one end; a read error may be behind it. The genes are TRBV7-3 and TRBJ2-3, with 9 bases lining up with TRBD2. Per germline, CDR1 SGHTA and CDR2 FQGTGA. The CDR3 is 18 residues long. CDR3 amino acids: CASSVTGQAGGYTDTQYF. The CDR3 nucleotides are TGTGCCAGCAGCGTAACAGGCCAAGCGGGAGGTTACACAGATACGCAGTATTTT.

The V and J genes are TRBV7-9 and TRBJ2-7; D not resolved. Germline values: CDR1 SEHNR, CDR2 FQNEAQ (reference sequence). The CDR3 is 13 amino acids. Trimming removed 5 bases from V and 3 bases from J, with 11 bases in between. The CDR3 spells CASSARAVYEQYF. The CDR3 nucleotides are TGTGCCAGCAGCGCTAGAGCTGTCTACGAGCAGTACTTC.

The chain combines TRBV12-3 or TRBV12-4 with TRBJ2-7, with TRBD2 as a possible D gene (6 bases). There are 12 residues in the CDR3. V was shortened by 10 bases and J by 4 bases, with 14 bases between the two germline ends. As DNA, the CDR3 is TGTGCCATAGGAGGGGCAAAGTACGAGCAGTACTTC. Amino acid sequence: CAIGGAKYEQYF.

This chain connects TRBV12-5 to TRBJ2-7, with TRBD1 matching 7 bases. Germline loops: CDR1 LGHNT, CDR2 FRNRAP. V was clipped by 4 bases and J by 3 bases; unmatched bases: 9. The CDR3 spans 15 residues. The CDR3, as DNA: TGTGCTAGTGGTTCAGGACAGGATAACAGCTACGAGCAGTACTTC. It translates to CASGSGQDNSYEQYF. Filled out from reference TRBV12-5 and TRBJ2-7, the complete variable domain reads DARVTQTPRHKVTEMGQEVTMRCQPILGHNTVFWYRQTMMQGLELLAYFRNRAPLDDSGMPKDRFSAEMPDATLATLKIQPSEPRDSAVYFCASGSGQDNSYEQYFGPGTRLTVT.